This T cell receptor (beta chain) derives from a study of CD8 T cells in ankylosing spondylitis. Study-level points and caveats: Blood from ankylosing spondylitis patients appeared to carry a characteristic eight-variant TCR beta motif. Disease-linked clones were CD8+ and relatively rare in peripheral blood.

As the method for making TCR beta libraries, quantitative 5'-RACE with molecular barcodes was used. One entry per CDR3 protein results from TCRdb running MiXCR on the 5' RACE reads. Of about 400,000 distinct CDR3 sequences in the sample, approximately 20% were seen once. The CDR3 runs to 13 residues. Germline V CDR1 and CDR2: MGHDK, SYGVNS. After removal of 10 bases from V and 4 bases from J, the junction contained 5 bases not matched to a gene. This clonotype has a handful of counts. The antigen is not known. Sequenced: blood, either unsorted or a sorted T cell fraction (not recorded which). V and J are TRBV25-1 and TRBJ1-5; 9 bases are a match to TRBD1. This clonotype was obtained from a male donor with ankylosing spondylitis. CDR3: CATGTGWNQPQHF. CDR3 bases: TGTGCCACCGGGACAGGGTGGAATCAGCCCCAGCATTTT.